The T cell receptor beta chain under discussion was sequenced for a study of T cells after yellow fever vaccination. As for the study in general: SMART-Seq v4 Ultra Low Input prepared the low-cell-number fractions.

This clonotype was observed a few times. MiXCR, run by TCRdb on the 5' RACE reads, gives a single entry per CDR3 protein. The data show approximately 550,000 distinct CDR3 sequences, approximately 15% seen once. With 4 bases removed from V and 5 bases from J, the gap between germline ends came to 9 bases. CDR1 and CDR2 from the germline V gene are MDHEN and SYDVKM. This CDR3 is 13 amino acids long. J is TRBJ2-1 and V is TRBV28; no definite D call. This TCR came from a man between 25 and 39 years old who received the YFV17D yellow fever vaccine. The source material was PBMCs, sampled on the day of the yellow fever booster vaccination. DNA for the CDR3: TGTGCCAGCAGTTCCGGACCAAACAATGAGCAGTTCTTC. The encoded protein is CASSSGPNNEQFF.